This paragraph covers one T cell receptor beta chain sequence. Its antigen is currently unknown. This CDR3 spans 13 amino acids. The germline V gene encodes CDR1 MNHEY and CDR2 SVGEGT. The V gene lost 0 bases and the J gene lost 5 bases, with 7 bases spanning the gap. TCRdb used MiXCR to reprocess the 5' RACE reads, holding one entry per CDR3 protein. The top ten hold approximately 39% of the sample, which has tens of thousands of distinct CDR3 sequences, over 12% seen once. This sample stems from a study of T-cell memory formation after mild COVID-19. The study, taken as a whole, reports: Cross-reactive memory appears to have joined, as suggested by some responding clones showing up in pre-infection memory.

The specimen sequenced was PBMCs or a T cell subset sorted from them (not recorded which). The clonotype was recovered from a man younger than 35 who had mild COVID-19 (a few samples of this study predate the infection). Cell type and time point are not known. J is TRBJ1-2 and V is TRBV6-2 or TRBV6-3, with a tentative D call TRBD1 (5 bases). Written as DNA, the CDR3 is TGTGCCAGCAGTTACTCCAGGGTTTATGGCTACACCTTC. This codes for CASSYSRVYGYTF.